This T cell receptor (beta chain) was sequenced during a study of blood T cell repertoires in COVID-19. The overall study: Samples came from the United States, Italy and Spain, spanning acute and convalescent COVID-19. In each case, the material was cDNA or gDNA derived from T cells, B-cell-depleted T cells, or PBMCs.

Participants spanned ages roughly 18 to 90 years and resided in about 25 US areas. What the recovered Cohort 3 donors had was two negative PCRs, clearance, or symptom resolution. Assay used: immunoSEQ multiplex PCR; TCRdb lists only in-frame clones, some missing. In the table there are about 290,000 clones, under 90% of which are singletons. Per the germline V gene, CDR1 is MNHNY and CDR2 is SVGAGI (reference sequence). With V trimmed by 7 bases and J by 6 bases, 16 bases remained unmatched. The CDR3 length is 16 residues. This clonotype was sampled from a woman in her forties who had recovered from COVID-19. Source material: PBMCs or T cells enriched from blood (not recorded which). J is TRBJ2-7 and V is TRBV6-6; 9 nucleotides align to TRBD2. CDR3 in DNA: TGTGCCAGCACCAACCGAAGGGGCGGGAGGGCCGTCGAGCAGTACTTC. Translation gives CASTNRRGGRAVEQYF.